The 30 T cell receptor beta chains listed next were all sequenced from one sample in a study of patients and donors after allogeneic stem cell transplantation. TCRdb ran MiXCR on the RT-PCR reads and lists one entry per CDR3 protein. The data show approximately 430,000 distinct CDR3 sequences, 16% seen once. The sample comprised blood, either unsorted or a sorted T cell fraction (not recorded which). The receptors come from a human donor who was either an allogeneic HSCT recipient or a stem cell or donor lymphocyte infusion donor (not recorded which). It is not recorded whose cells these are; they may come from a transplant donor.

In this sample, this clonotype turned up a few times. The V gene is TRBV24-1, the J gene TRBJ1-1; possible D gene TRBD1, 6 bases. The length of the CDR3 is 13 residues. From germline, CDR1 is KGHDR and CDR2 SFDVKD. V was pared by 4 bases and J by 9 bases, with 14 bases between. CDR3 region: CATSDPGTPKAFF. In nucleotides, the CDR3 is TGTGCCACCAGTGACCCCGGGACACCTAAAGCTTTCTTT.

The chain carries TRBV29-1 and TRBJ1-2, with 8 bases matching TRBD1. Germline CDR1 and CDR2: SQVTM and ANQGSEA. The J segment lost 2 bases and the V segment lost 8 bases, leaving 16 bases of the junction unmatched. This CDR3 has 16 amino acids. This chain's CDR3 is CSIIHPPGQANYGYTF. The CDR3 DNA is TGCAGCATTATTCATCCACCGGGACAGGCAAACTATGGCTACACCTTC. Full variable domain (remainder filled in from reference TRBV29-1 and TRBJ1-2): SAVISQKPSRDICQRGTSLTIQCQVDSQVTMMFWYRQQPGQSLTLIATANQGSEATYESGFVIDKFPISRPNLTFSTLTVSNMSPEDSSIYLCSIIHPPGQANYGYTFGSGTRLTVV.

The chain combines TRBV9 with TRBJ1-2, with 7 bases fitting TRBD1. CDR1 is SGDLS and CDR2 is YYNGEE in the germline V gene. This CDR3 spans 15 amino acids. Germline trimming cut 3 bases from V and 6 bases from J; bases unmatched to any gene: 11. The CDR3 DNA follows: TGTGCCAGCAGCGCCCTCATGAGGGGGCAAGATGGCTACACCTTC. Its protein product is CASSALMRGQDGYTF.

This clonotype came up many times. V gene TRBV28 combines with J gene TRBJ1-5; no definite D call. Trimming shortened V by 2 bases and J by 0 bases, and 5 bases separated the two germline ends. CDR3 length: 14 residues. Germline CDR1 MDHEN, CDR2 SYDVKM. The CDR3 nucleotides are TGTGCCAGCAGTTTAACTTATAGCAATCAGCCCCAGCATTTT. Protein sequence: CASSLTYSNQPQHF.

This clonotype was found many times. The chain employs TRBV12-3 or TRBV12-4 and TRBJ2-1; D possibly corresponds to TRBD2 (5 bases). CDR3 length: 16 amino acids. The V end lost 6 bases, the J end lost 2 bases, and 17 bases lay between the germline ends. The CDR3 region has the DNA TGTGCCAGCAGCCTTAAGGGCGAGGGTCCCTACAATGAGCAGTTCTTC. It translates to CASSLKGEGPYNEQFF.

This clonotype has only a few counts. This rearrangement joins TRBV20-1 to TRBJ1-1; D is ambiguous. The CDR3 loop spans 12 amino acids. V was cut by 5 bases and J by 1 base, with 8 bases left in between. Germline CDR1 DFQATT, CDR2 SNEGSKA (reference sequence). Here the CDR3 reads CSAWTGNTEAFF. The CDR3 DNA reads TGCAGTGCTTGGACGGGGAACACTGAAGCTTTCTTT.

This chain joins TRBV12-3 or TRBV12-4 and TRBJ2-1; 7 positions match TRBD1. The CDR3 has 11 residues. Germline trimming cut 6 bases from V and 10 bases from J; bases unmatched to any gene: 3. CDR3 residues: CASSPDREQFF. The CDR3 nucleotides read TGTGCCAGCAGCCCGGACAGGGAGCAGTTCTTC.

The V gene is TRBV9, the J gene TRBJ2-5; D remains unclear. CDR1 and CDR2 from the germline V gene are SGDLS and YYNGEE. Trimming removed 0 bases from V and 2 bases from J, with 14 bases in between. The CDR3 spans 16 residues. The CDR3 sequence is CASSVVPDGSQETQYF. In nucleotides, the CDR3 is TGTGCCAGCAGCGTAGTCCCCGATGGCAGTCAAGAGACCCAGTACTTC.

Comments on this clonotype: The junction departs from the called germline gene at one end, perhaps through a read error. The rearrangement links TRBV5-1 to TRBJ1-1; D not certain. The CDR3 totals 11 residues. Germline values: CDR1 SGHRS, CDR2 YFSETQ. CDR3 in amino acids: CASSKNSEAFF. In nucleotides, the CDR3 is TGCGCCAGCAGCAAAAACAGTGAAGCTTTCTTT.

There are a few counts of this clonotype. At one end the junction does not follow the germline gene, possibly because of a read error. The rearrangement uses TRBV7-7 and TRBJ2-2; 11 bases fit TRBD1. The CDR3 has 16 residues. Per the germline V gene, CDR1 is SSHAT and CDR2 is FNYEAQ (reference sequence). CDR3 nucleotides: TGTGCTAGCAGCTTAGCCGGGACAGGGGGGACCGGGGAGCTGTTTTTT. Protein sequence: CASSLAGTGGTGELFF.

A few counts support this clonotype. The J gene is TRBJ2-2, the V gene TRBV12-3 or TRBV12-4, with 10 bases aligning to TRBD2. There are 18 residues in the CDR3. Unmatched junction bases numbered 15, after V lost 6 bases and J lost 5 bases. The CDR3 DNA reads as TGTGCCAGCAGCCCGCGTAAGCGGGGGGGCCTTAGAACCGGGGAGCTGTTTTTT. It is translated as CASSPRKRGGLRTGELFF.

The genes are TRBV6-2 or TRBV6-3 and TRBJ1-3; possibly TRBD1 for D (5 bases). In germline, CDR1 is MNHEY, CDR2 SVGEGT. This CDR3 region has 15 residues. The germline V and J ends were trimmed by 2 bases and 2 bases, with 10 bases remaining between them. For the CDR3, the DNA is TGTGCCAGCAGTTACGTCGGGGGAGCTGGAAACACCATATATTTT. Translated: CASSYVGGAGNTIYF.

The genes are TRBV10-3 and TRBJ2-3; maybe TRBD2 (6 bases). Germline CDR1 reads ENHRY; CDR2 reads SYGVKD. The V end lost 4 bases, the J end lost 2 bases, and 10 bases lay between the germline ends. This CDR3 is 14 amino acids long. The CDR3: CAISGGALTDTQYF. In DNA form, the CDR3 reads TGTGCCATCAGTGGCGGGGCTCTCACAGATACGCAGTATTTT.

This clonotype was detected only a few times. The genes are TRBV24-1 and TRBJ2-2; the D gene could be TRBD1 or TRBD2 (5 bases each). V gave up 6 bases and J gave up 4 bases, with 14 bases separating them. The V gene's germline CDR1 is KGHDR and CDR2 SFDVKD. The CDR3 is 15 residues long. This chain's CDR3 is CATSRGETGTGELFF. The CDR3 DNA follows: TGTGCCACCAGTCGAGGGGAGACGGGCACCGGGGAGCTGTTTTTT.

J is TRBJ1-1 and V is TRBV6-5, with D possibly matching TRBD1 (5 bases). V lost 0 bases and J lost 3, with 20 bases in between. The V gene's germline CDR1 is MNHEY and CDR2 SVGAGI. The CDR3 totals 18 residues. The CDR3 coding sequence is TGTGCCAGCAGTTACTCCCCTATTTTTGGGGCGCGGGACACTGAAGCTTTCTTT. Translation gives CASSYSPIFGARDTEAFF.

This clonotype was picked up many times. This chain connects TRBV12-3 or TRBV12-4 to TRBJ1-1; D is perhaps TRBD1 (5 bases). There are 15 residues in the CDR3. V lost 5 bases and J 3 bases, leaving 16 bases between the germline ends. CDR3 nucleotides: TGTGCCAGCAGTCCCGGGACTTTTGGGGACACTGAAGCTTTCTTT. Translation gives CASSPGTFGDTEAFF.

The chain couples TRBV6-2 or TRBV6-3 to TRBJ1-2; the D gene is possibly TRBD1 (6 bases). Trimming left V 7 bases short and J 4 bases short, with 16 bases between. Germline V gene data show CDR1 as MNHEY and CDR2 as SVGEGT. The CDR3 runs to 14 residues. The CDR3 sequence is CASNPGQTLYGYTF. DNA for the CDR3: TGTGCCAGCAATCCGGGACAAACTCTCTATGGCTACACCTTC.

V usage is TRBV6-2 or TRBV6-3 and J usage is TRBJ2-2; D is ambiguous. Germline assignment: CDR1 MNHEY and CDR2 SVGEGT. Trimming left V 4 bases short and J 4 bases short, with 10 bases between. This CDR3 is 14 amino acids long. CDR3: CASSSRTSTGELFF. The CDR3 coding sequence is TGTGCCAGCAGTTCCCGGACCAGCACCGGGGAGCTGTTTTTT.

CDR3 DNA sequence: TGTGCCAGCAGTTACGGTTTGCTGAACACTGAAGCTTTCTTT. It specifies CASSYGLLNTEAFF. The rearrangement joins TRBV6-5 to TRBJ1-1, with D unresolved. The CDR3 extends over 14 amino acids. Germline CDR1 and CDR2: MNHEY and SVGAGI. Trimming removed 2 bases at V and 0 bases at J, with 7 bases between.

The chain is built from TRBV10-3 and TRBJ2-3, with no clear D. Trimming pared 3 bases from V and 2 bases from J, leaving 12 bases between. CDR1 is ENHRY, CDR2 SYGVKD, per germline. This CDR3 is built from 15 residues. CDR3 in DNA: TGTGCCATCAGTGACCAGGAGATCCCCACAGATACGCAGTATTTT. Encoded protein: CAISDQEIPTDTQYF.

This clonotype was picked up a small number of times. The chain uses TRBV18 and TRBJ2-5; 7 bases are shared with TRBD1. Trimming cost V 3 bases and J 2 bases; bases outside gene matches: 9. The CDR3 length is 16 residues. CDR1 is KGHSH and CDR2 is LQKENI in the germline V gene. The CDR3 reads CASSPMIGTAQETQYF. CDR3 DNA sequence: TGTGCCAGCTCACCGATGATCGGGACAGCACAAGAGACCCAGTACTTC.

The chain uses TRBV2 and TRBJ2-7, with D possibly being TRBD1 (5 bases). Germline loops: CDR1 SNHLY, CDR2 FYNNEI. There are 14 residues in the CDR3. Trimming stripped 7 bases from V and 0 bases from J, with 13 bases between. The CDR3 sequence: CASIPPDSSYEQYF. In DNA form, the CDR3 reads TGTGCCAGCATTCCACCCGACAGCTCCTACGAGCAGTACTTC.

The J gene is TRBJ1-1, the V gene TRBV7-9; tentatively, D is TRBD1 (6 bases). Germline V gene lookup returns CDR1 SEHNR and CDR2 FQNEAQ (reference sequence). CDR3 size: 17 residues. The germline V and J ends were trimmed by 2 bases and 1 base, with 17 bases remaining between them. This CDR3 reads CASSLWKGGRGNTEAFF. The CDR3 region has the DNA TGTGCCAGCAGCTTATGGAAGGGGGGGAGAGGGAACACTGAAGCTTTCTTT. The full variable domain, in which reference TRBV7-9 and TRBJ1-1 provide the parts outside the CDR3, is DTGVSQNPRHKITKRGQNVTFRCDPISEHNRLYWYRQTLGQGPEFLTYFQNEAQLEKSRLLSDRFSAERPKGSFSTLEIQRTEQGDSAMYLCASSLWKGGRGNTEAFFGQGTRLTVV.

This clonotype was detected ten times or more. V usage is TRBV5-1 and J usage is TRBJ1-1; no clear D gene. This CDR3 has 12 amino acids. Per the germline V gene, CDR1 is SGHRS and CDR2 is YFSETQ. Trimming took off 4 bases at V and 6 bases at J, with 10 bases between the two ends. The CDR3 loop reads CASSPVDSEAFF. For the CDR3, the DNA is TGCGCCAGCAGCCCAGTGGATTCTGAAGCTTTCTTT.

This clonotype was observed a few times. V and J are TRBV11-3 and TRBJ2-5; 8 bases agree with TRBD2. This CDR3 is 15 amino acids long. CDR1 is SGHNT and CDR2 is YENEEA in the germline V gene. The J segment lost 3 bases and the V segment lost 5 bases, leaving 8 bases of the junction unmatched. CDR3 sequence reads: CASSPGAGGEETQYF. CDR3 nucleotides: TGTGCCAGCAGCCCCGGGGCGGGAGGAGAAGAGACCCAGTACTTC.

The sample holds a few counts of this clonotype. V gene TRBV7-8 combines with J gene TRBJ2-1; maybe TRBD2 (6 bases). V was clipped by 0 bases and J by 8 bases, with 11 bases between them. The CDR3 is 14 residues long. CDR1 and CDR2 (germline): SGHVS, FQNEAQ. The CDR3 here is CASSLARGGDEQFF. The CDR3 bases are TGTGCCAGCAGCTTAGCGAGAGGAGGGGATGAGCAGTTCTTC.

This clonotype was seen a few times. The V and J genes are TRBV15 and TRBJ2-7; 9 bases line up with TRBD1. The CDR3 covers 15 residues. CDR1 and CDR2 (germline): LNHNV, YYDKDF (reference sequence). Losses at the gene ends were 1 base for V and 4 bases for J; bases not matched to a gene: 5. CDR3 amino acids: CATSRGTGGEYEQYF. CDR3 DNA sequence: TGTGCCACCAGCAGAGGAACAGGGGGCGAATACGAGCAGTACTTC.

A few counts support this clonotype. The gene calls are TRBV20-1 and TRBJ1-1, with D possibly TRBD1 on 5 matching bases. Germline V lookup: CDR1 DFQATT, CDR2 SNEGSKA (reference sequence). Trimming removed 0 bases at V and 7 bases at J, with 18 bases between. This CDR3 region has 15 residues. The CDR3 loop is CSAREGSGAIYEAFF. The CDR3 DNA is TGCAGTGCTAGAGAGGGAAGTGGGGCGATCTATGAAGCTTTCTTT.

The chain links TRBV12-3 or TRBV12-4 to TRBJ2-5; D may correspond to TRBD1 or TRBD2 (5 bases each). Trimming left V 6 bases short and J 5 bases short, with 16 bases between. The CDR3 totals 14 residues. The CDR3 nucleotides read TGTGCCAGCAGCCCAAGAGGGGCACGGGAGACCCAGTACTTC. The encoded protein is CASSPRGARETQYF.

This clonotype was recorded a few times. The chain combines TRBV4-2 with TRBJ2-5; tentative D call: TRBD1 (6 bases). In germline, CDR1 is LGHNA, CDR2 YNFKEQ. The CDR3 is 14 residues long. Trimming left V 4 bases short and J 5 bases short, with 14 bases between. CDR3: CASSPSGDRETQYF. In DNA, the CDR3 is TGTGCCAGCAGCCCGTCAGGGGACCGGGAGACCCAGTACTTC.